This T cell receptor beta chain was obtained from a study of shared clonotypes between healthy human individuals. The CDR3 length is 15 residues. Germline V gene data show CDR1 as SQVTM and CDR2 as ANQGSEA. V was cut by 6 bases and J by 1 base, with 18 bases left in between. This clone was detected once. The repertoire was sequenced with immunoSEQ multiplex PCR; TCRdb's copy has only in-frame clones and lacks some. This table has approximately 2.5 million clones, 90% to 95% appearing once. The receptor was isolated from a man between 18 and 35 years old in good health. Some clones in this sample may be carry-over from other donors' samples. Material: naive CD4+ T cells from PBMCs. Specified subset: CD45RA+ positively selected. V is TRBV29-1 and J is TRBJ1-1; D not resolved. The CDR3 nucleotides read TGCAGCGTCAGCCCCCTATTGAGGGAGAACACTGAAGCTTTCTTT. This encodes CSVSPLLRENTEAFF.